These 20 T cell receptor beta chains were all obtained from the same sample, sequenced in a study of vaccination effects on CD4 cells after COVID-19. Profiled with immunoSEQ multiplex PCR; TCRdb holds only in-frame clones, not every one. The sample lists about 73,000 clones, 65% to 75% occurring once. These TCRs are of unknown antigen specificity. Antigen-specific CD4+ T cells were first expanded with viral peptide pools by the ViraFEST assay and only then sequenced. The culture ran for around ten days before CD4+ T cells were isolated. Each vaccine recipient was nucleocapsid antibody negative and had no prior SARS-CoV-2 infection. Sequenced material: CD4+ T cells from PBMCs cultured with HCoV-NL63 spike peptides, taken before COVID-19 vaccination. Receptors were obtained from a human donor who received a COVID-19 vaccine.

This clone was counted between two and nine times. The chain uses TRBV30 and TRBJ1-3; tentative D call: TRBD1 (5 bases). The CDR3 is 12 amino acids. Trimming stripped 3 bases from V and 10 bases from J, with 13 bases between. In germline, CDR1 is GTSNPN, CDR2 SVGIG (reference sequence). The CDR3 sequence: CAWSADWGTIYF. DNA of the CDR3: TGTGCCTGGAGCGCGGACTGGGGGACCATATATTTT.

The chain links TRBV5-1 to TRBJ2-1; possibly TRBD1 for D (6 bases). CDR1 is SGHRS, CDR2 YFSETQ, per germline. The CDR3 totals 15 residues. Trimming took off 3 bases at V and 6 bases at J, with 16 bases between the two ends. This CDR3 reads CASSSRAGEGNEQFF. For the CDR3, the DNA is TGCGCCAGCAGCTCGAGGGCAGGGGAAGGCAATGAGCAGTTCTTC.

The V and J genes are TRBV7-6 and TRBJ2-5; 11 positions match TRBD2. The V gene's germline CDR1 is SGHVS and CDR2 FNYEAQ. This CDR3 has 16 residues. Trimming cost V 5 bases and J 6 bases; bases outside gene matches: 11. The CDR3 loop is CASSPSGLAGTKTQYF. CDR3 sequence (DNA): TGTGCCAGCAGCCCCTCTGGACTAGCGGGTACGAAGACCCAGTACTTC.

This chain joins TRBV5-3 and TRBJ2-7; TRBD1 matches 9 bases. TRBV5-3 is reported as an ORF; its role is uncertain. The CDR3 runs to 15 residues. The V and J ends lost 2 bases and 5 bases, in that order; junction bases with no gene match: 8. The CDR3 nucleotides read TGTGCCAGAAGCTTAGGACAGGGGAGAGAGGACGAGCAGTACGTC. Translated, it gives CARSLGQGREDEQYV.

This chain uses TRBV7-2 with TRBJ1-1; D gene uncertain. The germline gives CDR1 SGHTA, CDR2 FQGNSA. The CDR3 has 15 amino acids. V was clipped by 1 base and J by 4 bases, with 13 bases between them. The CDR3 loop reads CASSLVPGGSTEAFF. The CDR3 nucleotides are TGTGCCAGCAGCTTAGTTCCGGGCGGTTCCACTGAAGCTTTCTTT.

The V call is TRBV6-5, the J call TRBJ1-1, with TRBD1 as a possible D gene (5 bases). Germline V gene lookup returns CDR1 MNHEY and CDR2 SVGAGI. Trimming removed 9 bases from V and 1 base from J, with 9 bases in between. The CDR3 covers 12 residues. CDR3 sequence: CASHQGNTEAFF. The CDR3 nucleotides read TGTGCCAGTCATCAGGGGAACACTGAAGCTTTCTTT.

This clone was picked up a small number of times. V is TRBV28 and J is TRBJ2-1; 9 bases line up with TRBD2. Germline CDR1 MDHEN, CDR2 SYDVKM. V trimming: 6 bases; J trimming: 5 bases; junction bases outside the gene matches: 5. CDR3 size: 14 residues. The CDR3 DNA reads as TGTGCCAGCAGAAAAGCGGGGGGAAACAATGAGCAGTTCTTC. Amino acid sequence: CASRKAGGNNEQFF. The complete variable domain, with remaining parts taken from reference TRBV28 and TRBJ2-1, reads DVKVTQSSRYLVKRTGEKVFLECVQDMDHENMFWYRQDPGLGLRLIYFSYDVKMKEKGDIPEGYSVSREKKERFSLILESASTNQTSMYLCASRKAGGNNEQFFGPGTRLTVL.

The CDR3 DNA sequence: TGTGCCACCCAAGACGGTATGGCCGGGGGCAATCAGCCCCAGCATTTT. This sequence encodes CATQDGMAGGNQPQHF. The chain links TRBV19 to TRBJ1-5; no definite D call. V lost 10 bases to trimming and J lost 2 bases, with 21 bases between them. The germline gives CDR1 LNHDA, CDR2 SQIVND (reference sequence). This CDR3 has 16 amino acids.

This clone occurred once. The rearrangement links TRBV5-1 to TRBJ2-3, with 8 bases lining up with TRBD1. Germline V lookup: CDR1 SGHRS, CDR2 YFSETQ. CDR3 length equals 14 residues. The V segment lost 4 bases and the J segment 4 bases; nucleotides outside the gene matches: 5. CDR3 in DNA: TGCGCCAGCAGCCAGGACAGGGCCCCAGATACGCAGTATTTT. As protein: CASSQDRAPDTQYF. Drawing the rest from reference TRBV5-1 and TRBJ2-3, the complete variable domain is KAGVTQTPRYLIKTRGQQVTLSCSPISGHRSVSWYQQTPGQGLQFLFEYFSETQRNKGNFPGRFSGRQFSNSRSEMNVSTLELGDSALYLCASSQDRAPDTQYFGPGTRLTVL.

This CDR3 reads CASRATENTEAFF. CDR3 nucleotide sequence: TGTGCCAGCAGGGCAACAGAGAACACTGAAGCTTTCTTT. V gene TRBV6-6 combines with J gene TRBJ1-1; no definite D call. CDR3 length: 13 residues. Trimming shortened V by 6 bases and J by 1 base, and 9 bases separated the two germline ends. The germline V gene encodes CDR1 MNHNY and CDR2 SVGAGI (reference sequence).

This clone was seen a single time. This chain links TRBV6-1 with TRBJ1-2; D gene uncertain. The CDR3 totals 12 residues. Trimming removed 3 bases at V and 4 bases at J, with 6 bases between. The germline V gene encodes CDR1 MNHNS and CDR2 SASEGT. The CDR3 protein is CASSESSYGYTF. The CDR3 nucleotides read TGTGCCAGCAGTGAGAGTTCCTATGGCTACACCTTC.

This clone was seen a few times. The chain employs TRBV9 and TRBJ2-2, with 8 nucleotides matching TRBD1. CDR1 SGDLS and CDR2 YYNGEE come from the germline V gene. CDR3 size: 15 residues. The ends lost 4 bases at V and 0 bases at J; junction bases unmatched: 2. CDR3 DNA sequence: TGTGCCAGCAGCTACAGGGGGGCGAACACCGGGGAGCTGTTTTTT. It encodes CASSYRGANTGELFF.

The rearrangement links TRBV7-2 to TRBJ1-5; D is unresolved. CDR3 length: 15 amino acids. Per the germline V gene, CDR1 is SGHTA and CDR2 is FQGNSA. V was shortened by 0 bases and J by 0 bases, with 6 bases between the two germline ends. The CDR3 protein is CASSLAAGSNQPQHF. CDR3 nucleotides: TGTGCCAGCAGCTTAGCGGCGGGTAGCAATCAGCCCCAGCATTTT.

This clone was found once. V usage is TRBV6-5 and J usage is TRBJ2-1; D possibly corresponds to TRBD2 (6 bases). The germline V gene encodes CDR1 MNHEY and CDR2 SVGAGI. The CDR3 has 15 residues. The germline V and J ends were trimmed by 4 bases and 0 bases, with 10 bases remaining between them. The DNA of the CDR3 is TGTGCCAGCAGTTTGCGGGGCAGCTCCTACAATGAGCAGTTCTTC. It encodes CASSLRGSSYNEQFF.

The V and J genes are TRBV7-2 and TRBJ1-4, with D possibly TRBD1 on 6 matching bases. V lost 3 bases and J lost 11, with 16 bases in between. Germline-derived CDR1 and CDR2 are SGHTA and FQGNSA. This CDR3 has 14 residues. Written as DNA, the CDR3 is TGTGCCAGCAGCTTCCGGGAGGGGGGGTGGAAACTGTTTTTT. It yields the protein CASSFREGGWKLFF.

This chain connects TRBV5-1 to TRBJ1-4; 8 bases fit TRBD1. Germline CDR1 reads SGHRS; CDR2 reads YFSETQ. Losses at the gene ends were 3 bases for V and 8 bases for J; bases not matched to a gene: 6. The length of the CDR3 is 14 residues. The CDR3 DNA sequence: TGCGCCAGCAGCTACGGACAGGGTTACGAAAAACTGTTTTTT. As protein: CASSYGQGYEKLFF.

The chain is built from TRBV30 and TRBJ1-4; D remains ambiguous. The CDR3 is 17 amino acids. CDR1 is GTSNPN, CDR2 SVGIG, per germline (reference sequence). V was clipped by 2 bases and J by 5 bases, with 21 bases between them. CDR3 loop: CAWSFGRKVTGNEKLFF. The CDR3 DNA reads as TGTGCCTGGAGTTTTGGTAGAAAAGTGACGGGGAATGAAAAACTGTTTTTT.

This clone was recorded once. This sequence joins TRBV5-1 and TRBJ2-5; D may be TRBD2 (6 bases). Trimming pared 0 bases from V and 9 bases from J, leaving 12 bases between. Looked up from germline, CDR1 is SGHRS and CDR2 is YFSETQ. The CDR3 has 13 residues. The CDR3 region has the DNA TGCGCCAGCAGCTTGGACGGCCGCGGGGCCCAGTACTTC. This codes for CASSLDGRGAQYF.

The chain carries TRBV25-1 and TRBJ2-4; D unclear. Trimming removed 9 bases from V and 0 bases from J, with 12 bases in between. Germline CDR1 and CDR2: MGHDK and SYGVNS. The CDR3 has 14 amino acids. The CDR3 DNA reads TGTGCCAGGATTGCAGCGTTAGCCAAAAACATTCAGTACTTC. Its translation is CARIAALAKNIQYF.

This clone came up many times. The V and J genes are TRBV28 and TRBJ2-4; D unresolved. The V end lost 8 bases, the J end lost 12 bases, and 17 bases lay between the germline ends. The CDR3 is 12 amino acids. Germline V gene lookup returns CDR1 MDHEN and CDR2 SYDVKM. This CDR3 reads CASQKQFKSQYF. DNA for the CDR3: TGTGCCAGCCAAAAGCAGTTCAAATCTCAGTACTTC.